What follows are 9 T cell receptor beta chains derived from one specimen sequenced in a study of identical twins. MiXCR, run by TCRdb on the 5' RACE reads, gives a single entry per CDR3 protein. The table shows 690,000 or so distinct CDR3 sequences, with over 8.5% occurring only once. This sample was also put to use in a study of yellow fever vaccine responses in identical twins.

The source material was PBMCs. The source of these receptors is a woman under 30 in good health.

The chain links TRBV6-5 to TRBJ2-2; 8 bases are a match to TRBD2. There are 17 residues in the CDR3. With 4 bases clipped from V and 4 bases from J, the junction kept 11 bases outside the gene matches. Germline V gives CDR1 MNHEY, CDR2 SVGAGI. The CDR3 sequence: CASSSLGAGGATGELFF. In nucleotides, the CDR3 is TGTGCCAGCAGTTCGCTCGGGGCGGGAGGCGCCACCGGGGAGCTGTTTTTT.

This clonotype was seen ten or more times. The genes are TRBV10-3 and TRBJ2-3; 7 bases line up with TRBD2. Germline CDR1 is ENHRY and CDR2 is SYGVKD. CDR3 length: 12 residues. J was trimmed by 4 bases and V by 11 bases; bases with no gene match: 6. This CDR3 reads CAGGEVPDTQYF. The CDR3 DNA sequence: TGTGCCGGGGGGGAGGTACCAGATACGCAGTATTTT.

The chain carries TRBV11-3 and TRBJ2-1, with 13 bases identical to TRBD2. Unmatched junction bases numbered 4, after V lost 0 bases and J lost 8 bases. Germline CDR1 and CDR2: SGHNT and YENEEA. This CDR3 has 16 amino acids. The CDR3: CASSLEGTSGVHEQFF. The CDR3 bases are TGTGCCAGCAGCTTAGAGGGGACTAGCGGGGTACATGAGCAGTTCTTC.

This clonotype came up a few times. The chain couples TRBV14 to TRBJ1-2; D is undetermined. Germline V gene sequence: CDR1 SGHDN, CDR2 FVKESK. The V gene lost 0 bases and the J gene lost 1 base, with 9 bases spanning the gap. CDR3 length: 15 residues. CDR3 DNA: TGTGCCAGCAGCCAAGATTTTGCCCTTAACTATGGCTACACCTTC. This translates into CASSQDFALNYGYTF.

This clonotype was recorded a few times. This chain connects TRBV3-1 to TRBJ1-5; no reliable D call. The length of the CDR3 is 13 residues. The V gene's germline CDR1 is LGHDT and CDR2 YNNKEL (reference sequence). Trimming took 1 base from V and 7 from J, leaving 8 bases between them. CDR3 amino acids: CASSQGSSQPQHF. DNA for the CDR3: TGTGCCAGCAGCCAAGGGAGCAGCCAGCCCCAGCATTTT.

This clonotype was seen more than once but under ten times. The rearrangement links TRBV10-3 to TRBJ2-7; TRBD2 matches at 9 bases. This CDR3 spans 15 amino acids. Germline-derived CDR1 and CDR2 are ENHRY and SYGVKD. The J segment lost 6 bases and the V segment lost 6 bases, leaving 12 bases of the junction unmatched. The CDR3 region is CAIRPSSGGPGEQYF. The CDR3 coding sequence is TGTGCCATCAGACCCTCGAGCGGGGGGCCCGGCGAGCAGTACTTC.

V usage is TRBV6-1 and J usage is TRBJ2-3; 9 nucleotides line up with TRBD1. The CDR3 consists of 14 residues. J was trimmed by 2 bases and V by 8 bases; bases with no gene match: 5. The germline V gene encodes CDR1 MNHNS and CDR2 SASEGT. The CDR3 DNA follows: TGTGCCAGCGGGGACAGGGTGTTCACAGATACGCAGTATTTT. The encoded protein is CASGDRVFTDTQYF.

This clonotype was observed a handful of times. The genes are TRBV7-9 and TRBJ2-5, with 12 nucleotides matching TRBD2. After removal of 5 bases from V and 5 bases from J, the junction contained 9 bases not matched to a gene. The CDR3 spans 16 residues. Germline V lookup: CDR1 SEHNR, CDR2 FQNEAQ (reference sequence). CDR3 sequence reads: CASSPRLAGEAETQYF. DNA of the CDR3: TGTGCCAGCAGCCCAAGACTAGCGGGGGAGGCGGAGACCCAGTACTTC.

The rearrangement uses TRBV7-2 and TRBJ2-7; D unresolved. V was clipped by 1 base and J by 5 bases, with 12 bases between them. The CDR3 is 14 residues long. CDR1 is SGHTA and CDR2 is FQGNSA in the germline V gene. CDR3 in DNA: TGTGCCAGCAGCTTAGTTTCCAGCCACAACGAGCAGTACTTC. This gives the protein CASSLVSSHNEQYF.